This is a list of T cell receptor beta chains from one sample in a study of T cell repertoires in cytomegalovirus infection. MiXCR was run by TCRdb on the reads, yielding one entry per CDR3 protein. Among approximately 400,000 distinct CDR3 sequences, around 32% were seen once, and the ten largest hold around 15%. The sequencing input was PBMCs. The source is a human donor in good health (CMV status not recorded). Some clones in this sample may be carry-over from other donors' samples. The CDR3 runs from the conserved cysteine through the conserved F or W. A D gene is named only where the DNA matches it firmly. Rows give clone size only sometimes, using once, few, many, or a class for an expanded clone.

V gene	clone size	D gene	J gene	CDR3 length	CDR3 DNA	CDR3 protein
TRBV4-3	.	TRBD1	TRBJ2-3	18	TGCGCCAGCAGCCAAAGCGTCCGGACAGGGGGAAGCACAGATACGCAGTATTTT	CASSQSVRTGGSTDTQYF
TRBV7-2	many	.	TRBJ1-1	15	TGTGCCAGCAGCTTTGGCGGGGGGCTGGACACTGAAGCTTTCTTT	CASSFGGGLDTEAFF
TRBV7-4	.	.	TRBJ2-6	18	TGTGCCAGCAGCCCCGGAGGGGGGTGTGCTTCTGGGGCCAACGTCCTGACTTTC	CASSPGGGCASGANVLTF
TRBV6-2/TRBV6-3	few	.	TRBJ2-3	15	TGTGCCAGCAGTTACAGGGACACTAGCACAGATACGCAGTATTTT	CASSYRDTSTDTQYF
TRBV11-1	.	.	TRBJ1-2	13	TGTGCCAGCAGCCGAGGGAAAGCAGATGGCTACACCTTC	CASSRGKADGYTF
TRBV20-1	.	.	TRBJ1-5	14	TGCAGTGCAGGGACGGGAGATAGCAATCAGCCCCAGCATTTT	CSAGTGDSNQPQHF
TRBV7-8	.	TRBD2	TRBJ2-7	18	TGTGCCAGCAGCTTAGGTCCGAGCGGGGGGGATCCCTCCTACGAGCAGTACTTC	CASSLGPSGGDPSYEQYF
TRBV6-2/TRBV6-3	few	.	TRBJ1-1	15	TGTGCCAGCAGTTACCTACGGGGGATGAACACTGAAGCTTTCTTT	CASSYLRGMNTEAFF
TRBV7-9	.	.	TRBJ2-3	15	TGTGCCAGCACCCCGGAGTGGGGGCGCACAGATACGCAGTATTTT	CASTPEWGRTDTQYF
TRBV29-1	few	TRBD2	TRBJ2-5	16	TGCAGCGTTGCCGGACTAGCGGGGGCCCACCAAGAGACCCAGTACTTC	CSVAGLAGAHQETQYF
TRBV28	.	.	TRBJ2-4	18	TGTGCCAGCAGTAGCATTAAGGGGGGAACAGGCCCCAAAAACATTCAGTACTTC	CASSSIKGGTGPKNIQYF
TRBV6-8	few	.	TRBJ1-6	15	TGTGCCAGCAGTTACTTGGCGGAATATAATTCACCCCTCCACTTT	CASSYLAEYNSPLHF
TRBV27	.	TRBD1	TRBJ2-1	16	TGTGCCAGCAGTCCGACAGGGGGCCGTGTATACAATGAGCAGTTCTTC	CASSPTGGRVYNEQFF
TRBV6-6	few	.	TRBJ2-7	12	TGTGCCAGCGGACCGAGGGGGGACGAGCAGTACTTC	CASGPRGDEQYF
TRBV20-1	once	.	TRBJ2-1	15	TGCAGTGCTAGAAGGTCAGGATGGAGCCTCAATGAGCAGTTCTTC	CSARRSGWSLNEQFF
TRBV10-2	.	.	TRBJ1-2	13	TGCGCCAGCGGAAAGGCTATTTACTATGGCTACACCTTC	CASGKAIYYGYTF
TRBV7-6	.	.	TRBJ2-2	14	TGTGCCAGCAGCTTAGGGCAGAGGACCGGGGAGCTGTTTTTT	CASSLGQRTGELFF
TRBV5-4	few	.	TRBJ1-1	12	TGTGCCAGCAGAGGGGGGCGCCAGGAAGCTTTCTTT	CASRGGRQEAFF
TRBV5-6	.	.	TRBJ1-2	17	TGTGCCAGCAGCTTGGGAGTAACTAGAGCAGCTAACTATGGCTACACCTTC	CASSLGVTRAANYGYTF
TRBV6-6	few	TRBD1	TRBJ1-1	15	TGTGCCAGCAGTTACTCGACAGGGATGAACACTGAAGCTTTCTTT	CASSYSTGMNTEAFF
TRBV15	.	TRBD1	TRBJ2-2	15	TGTGCCACCAGCAGAGGGACAGGGGGCACCGGGGAGCTGTTTTTT	CATSRGTGGTGELFF
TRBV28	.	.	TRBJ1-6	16	TGTGCCAGCAGCCGGACAGCTAGCTCCTATAATTCACCCCTCCACTTT	CASSRTASSYNSPLHF
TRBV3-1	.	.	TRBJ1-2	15	TGTGCCAGCAGCCAAGTGGTCTCTGGCAGAAGTGGCTACACCTTC	CASSQVVSGRSGYTF
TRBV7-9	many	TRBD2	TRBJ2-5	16	TGTGCCAGCAGCTCCGAGTTGGCGGGGGGCCAAGAGACCCAGTACTTC	CASSSELAGGQETQYF
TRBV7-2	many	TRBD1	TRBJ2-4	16	TGTGCCAGCAGCGCCGCGGGACAGGGGGCCAAAAACATTCAGTACTTC	CASSAAGQGAKNIQYF
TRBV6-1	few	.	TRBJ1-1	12	TGTGCCAGCAGCCGAGGGGACACTGAAGCTTTCTTT	CASSRGDTEAFF
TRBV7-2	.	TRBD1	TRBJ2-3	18	TGTGCCAGCAGCTTAACGTCCAGGGGGCGGGGAGGCACAGATACGCAGTATTTT	CASSLTSRGRGGTDTQYF
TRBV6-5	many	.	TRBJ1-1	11	TGTGCCAGCAGTTTAGACAGTGAAGCTTTCTTT	CASSLDSEAFF
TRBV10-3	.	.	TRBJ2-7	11	TGTGCCATCAGCCGGACTGGCGAGCAGTACTTC	CAISRTGEQYF
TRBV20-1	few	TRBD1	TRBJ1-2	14	TGCAGTGCTAGGCATCATGGGACAGTTCAGGGCTACACCTTC	CSARHHGTVQGYTF
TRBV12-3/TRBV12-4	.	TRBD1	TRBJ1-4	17	TGTGCCAGCAGTCCCTACCCGGGACAGGGGAAAATGAGGAAACTGTTTTTT	CASSPYPGQGKMRKLFF
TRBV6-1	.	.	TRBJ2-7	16	TGTGCCAGCAGTCCTCCCGGACAACTTATGACCTACGAGCAGTACTTC	CASSPPGQLMTYEQYF
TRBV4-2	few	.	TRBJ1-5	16	TGTGCCAGCAGCCAAGAACCCGCGGACAGTAATCAGCCCCAGCATTTT	CASSQEPADSNQPQHF
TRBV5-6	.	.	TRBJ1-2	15	TGTGCCAGCAGCTTGGGATTGGGACACATCTATGGCTACACCTTC	CASSLGLGHIYGYTF
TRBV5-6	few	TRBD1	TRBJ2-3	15	TGTGCCAGCAGTAAGGACAGGGGGTTTGCAGATACGCAGTATTTT	CASSKDRGFADTQYF
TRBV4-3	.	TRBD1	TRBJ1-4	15	TGCGCCAGCAGCCACAGACAGGGCGCTAATGAAAAACTGTTTTTT	CASSHRQGANEKLFF
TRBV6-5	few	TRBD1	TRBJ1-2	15	TGTGCCAGCCAAAATCAGGGGGCGCAGTCCTATGGCTACACCTTC	CASQNQGAQSYGYTF
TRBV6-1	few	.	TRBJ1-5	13	TGTGCCAGCAGTGAAGGGGCCCATAGCGTCCAGCATTTT	CASSEGAHSVQHF
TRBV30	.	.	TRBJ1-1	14	TGTGCCTGGAGTGCCGGGACGGCGGAGACTGAAGCTTTCTTT	CAWSAGTAETEAFF
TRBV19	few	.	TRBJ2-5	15	TGTGCCAGTTCCGCTCCCGTTGGAGTCCAAGAGACCCAGTACTTC	CASSAPVGVQETQYF
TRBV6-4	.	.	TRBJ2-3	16	TGTGCCAGAGGGAACAGGGACATCTCTAGCACAGATACGCAGTATTTT	CARGNRDISSTDTQYF
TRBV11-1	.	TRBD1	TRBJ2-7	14	TGTGCCAGCAGCTCCCGGACAGGGCTCCACGAGCAGTACTTC	CASSSRTGLHEQYF
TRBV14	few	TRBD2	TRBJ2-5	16	TGTGCCAGCAGCCAAGAGGTAGCGGGGGGGCATGAGACCCAGTACTTC	CASSQEVAGGHETQYF
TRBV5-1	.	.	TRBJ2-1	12	TGCGCCAGCAGCTTCAGGGCTGATGAGCAGTTCTTC	CASSFRADEQFF
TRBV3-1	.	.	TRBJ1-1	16	TGTGCCAGCAGCCAAAAGGGGGGTGGGAGGAGGACTGAAGCTTTCTTT	CASSQKGGGRRTEAFF
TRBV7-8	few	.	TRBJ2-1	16	TGTGCCAGCAGCTTAGTCCACGCAACTGGGTACAATGAGCAGTTCTTC	CASSLVHATGYNEQFF
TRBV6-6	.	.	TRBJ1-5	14	TGTGCCACCCCGGGGGGGCTAGGGGGTCAGCCCCAGCATTTT	CATPGGLGGQPQHF
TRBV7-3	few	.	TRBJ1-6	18	TGTGCCAGCAGCTTAAGGGCGGCAGGGAGCTCCTATAATTCACCCCTCCACTTT	CASSLRAAGSSYNSPLHF
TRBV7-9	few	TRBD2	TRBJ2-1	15	TGTGCCAGCAGCGCAGGACTAGCGGGGGCGGGTGAGCAGTTCTTC	CASSAGLAGAGEQFF
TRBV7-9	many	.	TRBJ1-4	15	TGTGCCAGCAGCGATACTGGGACGGAACCTGAAAAACTGTTTTTT	CASSDTGTEPEKLFF
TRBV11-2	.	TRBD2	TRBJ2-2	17	TGTGCCAGCAGTCGGACTAGCGGGGGGGTGAACACCGGGGAGCTGTTTTTT	CASSRTSGGVNTGELFF
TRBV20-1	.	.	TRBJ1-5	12	TGCAGCGCAATGTATAGCAATCAGCCCCAGCATTTT	CSAMYSNQPQHF
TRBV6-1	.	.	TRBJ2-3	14	TGTGCCAGCAGTTCCATAATGGGTACAGATACGCAGTATTTT	CASSSIMGTDTQYF
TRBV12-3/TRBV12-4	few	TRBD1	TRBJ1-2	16	TGTGCCAGCAGTCCCAGACAGGGGCCTTCTAACTATGGCTACACCTTC	CASSPRQGPSNYGYTF
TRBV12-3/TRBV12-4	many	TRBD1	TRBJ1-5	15	TGTGCCAGCAGTTTGGGACAGGCAGGCAATCAGCCCCAGCATTTT	CASSLGQAGNQPQHF
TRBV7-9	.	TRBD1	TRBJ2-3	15	TGTGCCAGCAGCGGGGGACAGGGGATCACAGATACGCAGTATTTT	CASSGGQGITDTQYF
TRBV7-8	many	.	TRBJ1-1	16	TGTGCCAGCAGCCTGCGGGCCCGTGACTTGAACACTGAAGCTTTCTTT	CASSLRARDLNTEAFF